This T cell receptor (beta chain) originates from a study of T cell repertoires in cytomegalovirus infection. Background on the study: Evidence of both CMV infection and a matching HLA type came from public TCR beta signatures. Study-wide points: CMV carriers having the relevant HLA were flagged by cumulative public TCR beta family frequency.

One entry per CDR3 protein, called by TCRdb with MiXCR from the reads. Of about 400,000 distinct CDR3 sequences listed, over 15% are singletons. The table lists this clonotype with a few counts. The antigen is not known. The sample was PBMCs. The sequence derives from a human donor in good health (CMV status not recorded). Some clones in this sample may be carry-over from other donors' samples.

The CDR3 spells CASIGDIHNEQFF. The CDR3 nucleotides read TGTGCCAGCATTGGGGACATACACAATGAGCAGTTCTTC. J is TRBJ2-1 and V is TRBV6-1; TRBD1 is a possible D gene (6 bases). Trimming removed 7 bases at V and 5 bases at J, with 12 bases between. CDR3 length equals 13 residues. The germline V gene has CDR1 MNHNS and CDR2 SASEGT.